The subject of this entry is one T cell receptor (beta chain). The antigen this receptor binds is unknown. No per-base quality is available; no much larger clone lies one base away. Per the germline V gene, SGHRS is the CDR1 and YFSETQ is the CDR2. The cysteine opens and the phenylalanine closes a CDR3 of 15 amino acids. Only the CDR3 region is kept as DNA, spanning 45 bases read in frame from base 1. The V end gives up 7 bases and the J end 2 bases, leaving 6 bases in the junction not matched to a gene. For sequencing of the TCRbeta CDR3 region, genomic DNA was extracted from the sorted cells. The immunoSEQ Assay was used to sequence the TCRbeta CDR3 regions. The table comes from immuneACCESS by way of TCRdb, which keeps in-frame sequences with V and J called. Part of the clones is missing from these tables; in studies checked, under half for an unresolved V gene and the rest for unknown reasons. The sample records tens of thousands of clones, about 85% of which are singletons. Jointly, the top ten make up roughly 1.9% of the sample.

The sample belongs to a study of OX40 agonist ivuxolimab in advanced cancers. Context from the whole study: The costimulatory receptor OX40 (CD134) was targeted by ivuxolimab, a fully human IgG2 agonistic monoclonal antibody. Intravenous ivuxolimab was administered to patients every 2 weeks at six dose levels: 0.01, 0.1, 0.3, 1.5, 3 and 10 mg/kg. Of the roughly 54 dose-escalation patients, hepatocellular carcinoma was present in about 20, melanoma in around 15, renal cell carcinoma in 9 and head and neck cancer in 9. A male proportion of roughly 85% and a mean age of around 60 years, ranging from about 23 to 79, were recorded for the dose-escalation cohort. Patients were allowed to have had prior anti-PD-1, anti-PD-L1 or anti-CTLA-4 therapy, and 40% of the dose-escalation patients had previously received checkpoint inhibitors. Partial responses were achieved by three dose-escalation patients, of whom one had hepatocellular carcinoma and two had cutaneous melanoma. Peripheral TCRbeta sequencing was intended to test whether TCR sequence diversity was altered and clonal T-cell expansion was caused by ivuxolimab. The paper describes the monotherapy dose-escalation part (N of about 50 patients) of the phase I trial of ivuxolimab.

Patients with a history of autoimmune disease or receiving systemic immunosuppression were excluded from the trial. In every dose cohort, peripheral blood was drawn for TCR sequencing at baseline, cycle 4 day 1, and cycle 7 day 1. The samples were taken from a phase I, first-in-human, multicenter, open-label dose-escalation trial of ivuxolimab. The trial enrolled adults with locally advanced or metastatic head and neck squamous cell, hepatocellular, melanoma or renal cell carcinoma. Before TCR sequencing, CD4+ T cells and CD8+ T cells were sorted from peripheral blood as separate populations. Paper-wide results and their limitations: The antigen specificity of the clonally expanded peripheral T cells was not determined. After ivuxolimab, CD8+ T cells had more expanded clones than CD4+ T cells on average. At doses of 0.1 to 3.0 mg/kg, clonal expansion of both CD4+ and CD8+ T cells in blood was seen between baseline and week 6. In the 0.1-3.0 mg/kg groups, partial responders had among the lowest normalized peripheral clonal expansion, particularly in CD8+ T cells. Low levels of normalized T-cell clonal expansion were also seen in some patients who did not respond.

Sequenced material: CD4+ or CD8+ T cells sorted from blood, taken in a trial of the OX40 agonist ivuxolimab. The chain was built from TRBV5-1 and TRBJ2-5, with TRBD2 identical over 12 junction bases. This TCR derives from an adult with an advanced solid tumor such as melanoma, head and neck, liver or kidney cancer. The CDR3 has the sequence CASSLAGGTQETQYF. The nucleotides are TGCGCCAGCTCACTAGCGGGGGGTACTCAAGAGACCCAGTACTTC.